One sample yielded the 27 T cell receptor beta chains listed below, sequenced in a study of tissue T cells after allogeneic stem cell transplantation. Some clones are missing from TCRdb's copy, which holds only in-frame ones; the method was immunoSEQ multiplex PCR. The sample carries some 48,000 clones, about three quarters recorded once. The specimen was sorted cells pooled from one or two spleens. Every receptor here comes from a pool of C57BL/6 mice in good health.

About this clone: The genes are named according to mouse. The read stops 1 residue short of the end of the CDR3; the missing end is completed from the germline J gene. The chain carries TRBV12-2 and TRBJ2-4; possibly TRBD2 for D (5 bases). V was shortened by 0 bases and J by 1 base, with 7 bases between the two germline ends. CDR1 and CDR2 (germline): SGHLS, HYDKME. This CDR3 contains 14 residues. The CDR3 here is CASSLWGGQNTLYF. The CDR3 DNA, read in part, is TGTGCCAGCTCTCTCTGGGGAGGTCAAAACACCTTGTAC.

Note on this clone: Gene and germline names: mouse. The CDR3 is cut off 1 residue early in the read; its end comes from the germline J gene. The chain links TRBV13-2 to TRBJ2-5; 8 positions agree with TRBD2. This CDR3 comprises 15 residues. Trimming took 1 base from V and 0 from J; bases not matched to a gene: 1. The V gene's germline CDR1 is NNHNN and CDR2 SYGAGS (reference sequence). The CDR3 loop is CASGDNWGNQDTQYF. The CDR3 bases that were read are TGTGCCAGCGGTGATAACTGGGGGAACCAAGACACCCAGTAC.

For this clone: Genes and germline come from the mouse. Read coverage stops 1 residue before the CDR3 terminus; the germline J gene supplies the remainder. The chain combines TRBV13-1 with TRBJ2-4; D gene ambiguous. Per the germline V gene, CDR1 is NSHNY and CDR2 is SYGAGN. V was cut by 3 bases and J by 0 bases, with 8 bases left in between. CDR3 size: 14 residues. CDR3 bases read: TGTGCCAGCAGTGCGACAATTAGTCAAAACACCTTGTAC. It translates to CASSATISQNTLY. The full CDR3 reads CASSATISQNTLYF.

Note on this clone: The genes are named according to mouse. Read sequence stops 1 residue before the CDR3 end, and the germline J gene provides the missing end. The chain couples TRBV13-3 to TRBJ1-4; D perhaps matches TRBD1 (5 bases). With 5 bases removed from V and 0 bases from J, the gap between germline ends came to 8 bases. CDR1 is NNHDY, CDR2 SYVADS, per germline. The CDR3 is made up of 14 amino acids. CDR3 loop: CASRDKFSNERLFF. Partial CDR3 DNA: TGTGCCAGCAGGGACAAATTTTCCAACGAAAGATTATTT.

To note about this clone: Genes here carry mouse names. The read ends 1 residue early relative to the CDR3; the germline J gene fills the gap. The J gene is TRBJ1-6, the V gene TRBV20; the D is unclear. TRBJ1-6 is an ORF, and what it does is uncertain. The CDR3 is 15 amino acids. V was trimmed by 0 bases and J by 0 bases, leaving 6 bases between them. CDR1 GFQATS and CDR2 STVNSAI come from the germline V gene. CDR3 DNA (partial): TGTGGTGCTAGGGACAGGTTTTCCTATAATTCGCCCCTCTAC. Translation: CGARDRFSYNSPLY. The entire CDR3 protein reads CGARDRFSYNSPLYF.

This clone has just a few counts. Gene names and germline refer to mouse. The read ends 1 residue before the CDR3 terminus; that terminus is restored from the germline J gene. The chain is built from TRBV5 and TRBJ2-7, with 9 bases identical to TRBD1. In germline, CDR1 is LGHNA, CDR2 YNLKQL (reference sequence). Trimming cost V 4 bases and J 3 bases; bases outside gene matches: 4. The CDR3 totals 14 residues. Partial CDR3 DNA: TGTGCCAGCAGCCCCTCGGGACAGGGCTATGAACAGTAC. As protein: CASSPSGQGYEQY. In full, the CDR3 reads CASSPSGQGYEQYF.

With regard to this clone: The gene symbols are mouse symbols. The read comes to an end 1 residue before the CDR3 does, leaving the germline J gene to fill in the end. The rearrangement links TRBV26 to TRBJ1-3, with D unresolved. Per the germline V gene, CDR1 is KGHPV and CDR2 is FQNQEV (reference sequence). This CDR3 comprises 13 residues. V was shortened by 5 bases and J by 0 bases, with 5 bases between the two germline ends. The CDR3 bases that were read are TGTGCCAGCAGTTCGGATTCTGGAAATACGCTCTAT. Translation gives CASSSDSGNTLY. The entire CDR3 protein is CASSSDSGNTLYF.

This clone was observed a few times. Gene names are the mouse ones. Read coverage stops 1 residue before the CDR3 terminus; the germline J gene supplies the remainder. The chain links TRBV2 to TRBJ2-7; perhaps TRBD2 as D (7 bases). The CDR3 runs to 15 residues. V was cut by 0 bases and J by 2 bases, with 11 bases left in between. Looked up from germline, CDR1 is LGHNA and CDR2 is YSYQKL. The covered CDR3 bases are TGTGCCAGCAGCCAAGATCTGGGGGCTACCTATGAACAGTAC. Amino acid sequence: CASSQDLGATYEQY. The complete CDR3 sequence is CASSQDLGATYEQYF.

Turning to this clone: These gene names are mouse names. The sequenced fragment ends 1 residue before the CDR3 boundary, so the rest is inferred from the germline J gene. The chain uses TRBV29 and TRBJ2-2; no reliable D call. The CDR3 covers 14 residues. V was trimmed by 6 bases and J by 0 bases, leaving 8 bases between them. Germline-derived CDR1 and CDR2 are MSHET and SYDVDS. CDR3 bases read: TGTGCTAGCAGACGGGGTGCAAACACCGGGCAGCTCTAC. Its translation is CASRRGANTGQLY. The entire CDR3 protein is CASRRGANTGQLYF.

This clone was observed a handful of times. Mouse germline and gene names are used. The sequenced fragment ends 1 residue before the CDR3 boundary, so the rest is inferred from the germline J gene. This sample includes further DNA sequences coding for the same CDR3. This rearrangement joins TRBV12-1 to TRBJ2-1, with 10 bases aligning to TRBD1. Trimming at V came to 0 bases and at J to 3 bases, leaving 4 bases not matched to a gene. From germline, CDR1 is SGHSN and CDR2 HYEKVE. CDR3 length: 16 amino acids. The sequenced CDR3 bases are TGTGCCAGCTCTCTCGGCGGGACAGGGGTCTATGCTGAGCAGTTC. Amino acids: CASSLGGTGVYAEQF. The CDR3 as a whole reads CASSLGGTGVYAEQFF.

This clone was detected a few times. Mouse gene names apply. Read coverage stops 1 residue before the CDR3 terminus; the germline J gene supplies the remainder. The chain couples TRBV13-3 to TRBJ2-7, with TRBD2 identical over 9 bases. V was pared by 4 bases and J by 4 bases, with 3 bases of the junction left unmatched. The germline V gene encodes CDR1 NNHDY and CDR2 SYVADS. This CDR3 contains 13 residues. CDR3 amino acids: CASSLGLGYEQYF. The CDR3 DNA, read in part, is TGTGCCAGCAGTCTCGGACTGGGGTATGAACAGTAC.

A remark on this clone: The genes are named according to mouse. The CDR3 end lies 1 residue beyond the end of the read and is filled in from the germline J gene. The chain has TRBV3 and TRBJ2-4, with a possible D match to TRBD1 (5 bases). The CDR3 sequence is 14 residues long. Germline CDR1 reads SNHLY; CDR2 reads FYNGKV (reference sequence). Trimming removed 3 bases at V and 0 bases at J, with 7 bases between. CDR3 DNA (partial): TGTGCCAGCAGCTTCGACAGTAGTCAAAACACCTTGTAC. It encodes CASSFDSSQNTLY. The full CDR3 is CASSFDSSQNTLYF.

This clone occurred once. Gene names denote mouse genes. The sequenced fragment ends 1 residue before the CDR3 boundary, so the rest is inferred from the germline J gene. The chain carries TRBV2 and TRBJ2-3; 12 bases are a match to TRBD2. Germline trimming cut 4 bases from V and 0 bases from J; bases unmatched to any gene: 8. Germline V gives CDR1 LGHNA, CDR2 YSYQKL. The CDR3 spans 18 residues. CDR3 DNA (partial): TGTGCCAGCAGCCGTCCCGGGACTGGGGGGCGAAGTGCAGAAACGCTGTAT. This gives the protein CASSRPGTGGRSAETLY. The whole CDR3 sequence is CASSRPGTGGRSAETLYF.

Comments on this clone: These gene names are mouse names. The CDR3 end falls 1 residue outside the read, so it is completed with the germline J gene. The genes are TRBV13-1 and TRBJ2-1; 11 bases are shared with TRBD2. With 2 bases clipped from V and 0 bases from J, the junction kept 4 bases outside the gene matches. The germline CDR1 and CDR2 sequences are NSHNY and SYGAGN. This CDR3 is built from 17 residues. CDR3 sequence reads: CASSEGTGGYNYAEQFF. The CDR3 bases that were read are TGTGCCAGCAGTGAGGGGACTGGGGGTTATAACTATGCTGAGCAGTTC.

About this clone: The germline and genes are mouse ones. The CDR3 DNA, read in part, is TGTGCCAGCAGCCAGCGAGGACAGGGGGCATATACGCTCTAT. This encodes CASSQRGQGAYTLY. The CDR3, in full, reads CASSQRGQGAYTLYF. The rearrangement uses TRBV3 and TRBJ1-3; 11 positions agree with TRBD1. The CDR3 end falls 1 residue outside the read, so it is completed with the germline J gene. V was pared by 5 bases and J by 8 bases, with 8 bases of the junction left unmatched. CDR1 SNHLY and CDR2 FYNGKV come from the germline V gene (reference sequence). This CDR3 has 15 residues.

Concerning this clone itself: Mouse gene names apply. The CDR3 end lies 1 residue beyond the end of the read and is filled in from the germline J gene. The chain joins TRBV20 to TRBJ2-1, with TRBD2 matching over 8 bases. With 0 bases clipped from V and 0 bases from J, the junction kept 4 bases outside the gene matches. CDR1 is GFQATS and CDR2 is STVNSAI in the germline V gene. The CDR3 sequence is 16 residues long. CDR3 DNA (partial): TGTGGTGCTAGGGATACCTGGGGGGTTAACTATGCTGAGCAGTTC. It specifies CGARDTWGVNYAEQF. The entire CDR3 protein is CGARDTWGVNYAEQFF.

As for this clone: Genes and germline are mouse. Read coverage stops 1 residue before the CDR3 terminus; the germline J gene supplies the remainder. The chain links TRBV3 to TRBJ2-7; D unclear. The germline V and J ends were trimmed by 5 bases and 3 bases, with 5 bases remaining between them. The CDR3 has 11 residues. Germline CDR1 is SNHLY and CDR2 is FYNGKV (reference sequence). CDR3 region: CASSDNYEQYF. The part of the CDR3 DNA that was read is TGTGCCAGCAGCGACAACTATGAACAGTAC.

Turning to this clone: Any gene name here is a mouse gene name. The CDR3 is cut off 1 residue early in the read; its end comes from the germline J gene. V gene TRBV15 combines with J gene TRBJ2-4; 7 bases map to TRBD2. Germline lookup yields CDR1 SGHND and CDR2 FRSKSL. This CDR3 is 13 amino acids long. V was pared by 3 bases and J by 6 bases, with 3 bases of the junction left unmatched. CDR3 sequence: CASSLGGWNTLYF. CDR3 DNA (partial): TGTGCCAGCAGTTTGGGGGGGTGGAACACCTTGTAC.

As regards this clone: Gene names refer to mouse genes. The CDR3 goes on 1 residue after the read ends, and that part is filled in from the germline J gene. The chain carries TRBV19 and TRBJ2-5; D gene unclear. The CDR3 is made up of 14 amino acids. CDR1 and CDR2 from the germline V gene are FNHDT and SITEND (reference sequence). V gave up 2 bases and J gave up 5 bases, with 12 bases separating them. The chain's CDR3 is CASSIKGRGDTQYF. The covered CDR3 bases are TGTGCCAGCAGTATTAAGGGCCGGGGAGACACCCAGTAC.

In the case of this clone: Gene names and germline match the mouse. CDR3 in amino acids: CASGDAGGRGNTGQLYF. The sequenced part of the CDR3 DNA is TGTGCCAGCGGTGATGCGGGGGGGCGGGGAAACACCGGGCAGCTCTAC. The genes are TRBV13-2 and TRBJ2-2; 8 bases fit TRBD2. Read coverage stops 1 residue before the CDR3 terminus; the germline J gene supplies the remainder. This CDR3 spans 17 amino acids. With V trimmed by 0 bases and J by 1 base, 5 bases remained unmatched. Germline V gene data show CDR1 as NNHNN and CDR2 as SYGAGS (reference sequence).

On this clone itself: Gene names follow the mouse nomenclature. The read ends 1 residue early relative to the CDR3; the germline J gene fills the gap. The J gene is TRBJ2-4, the V gene TRBV13-2; 8 bases line up with TRBD1. The CDR3 covers 16 residues. Germline CDR1 NNHNN, CDR2 SYGAGS (reference sequence). J lost 3 bases, V lost 0 bases, and 6 bases had no gene match. Incomplete CDR3 DNA: TGTGCCAGCGGTGATGTCAGGGGGCGGGGGCAAAACACCTTGTAC. Its protein product is CASGDVRGRGQNTLY. The entire CDR3 is CASGDVRGRGQNTLYF.

The sample holds a few counts of this clone. Any gene name here is a mouse gene name. The CDR3 end is not reached by the read, which stops 1 residue before it; the germline J gene fills it in. The rearrangement links TRBV16 to TRBJ1-3; D is unresolved. V lost 1 base, J lost 0 bases, and 7 bases lay in between. The CDR3 runs to 15 residues. Germline V gene data show CDR1 as SGHSA and CDR2 as FRNQAP. The CDR3 protein is CASSLVTHSGNTLYF. The CDR3 DNA, read in part, is TGTGCAAGCAGCTTAGTGACACATTCTGGAAATACGCTCTAT.

Regarding this clone: Mouse names are used for the genes. The CDR3 end falls 1 residue outside the read, so it is completed with the germline J gene. The genes are TRBV1 and TRBJ2-1; possibly TRBD1 for D (5 bases). The V gene's germline CDR1 is NSQYPW and CDR2 LRSPGD (reference sequence). V lost 3 bases and J lost 7, with 10 bases in between. CDR3 length: 13 residues. The CDR3 loop is CTCSAPGRAEQFF. The DNA read from the CDR3 is TGCACCTGCAGTGCGCCAGGGAGAGCTGAGCAGTTC. The full variable domain, in which reference TRBV1 and TRBJ2-1 provide the parts outside the CDR3, is VTLLEQNPRWRLVPRGQAVNLRCILKNSQYPWMSWYQQDLQKQLQWLFTLRSPGDKEVKSLPGADYLATRVTDTELRLQVANMSQGRTLYCTCSAPGRAEQFFGPGTRLTVL.

In the case of this clone: The genes and germline here are from mouse. The read ends 1 residue before the CDR3 terminus; that terminus is restored from the germline J gene. V is TRBV13-2 and J is TRBJ2-3; 12 positions agree with TRBD2. Per germline, CDR1 NNHNN and CDR2 SYGAGS (reference sequence). V lost 5 bases, J lost 6 bases, and 7 bases stayed unmatched. This CDR3 is 15 amino acids long. The CDR3 DNA, read in part, is TGTGCCAGCGGGCGGGACTGGGGGGACGAGGAAACGCTGTAT. Amino acids: CASGRDWGDEETLY. The CDR3 in full is CASGRDWGDEETLYF.

Comments on this clone: Genes and germline come from the mouse. The read ends 1 residue early relative to the CDR3; the germline J gene fills the gap. The chain couples TRBV2 to TRBJ2-7; the D call may be TRBD1 or TRBD2 (5 bases each). Germline V gene sequence: CDR1 LGHNA, CDR2 YSYQKL. This CDR3 comprises 14 residues. The germline V and J ends were trimmed by 0 bases and 7 bases, with 13 bases remaining between them. CDR3 sequence: CASSQDRGAGEQYF. The DNA read from the CDR3 is TGTGCCAGCAGCCAAGATCGAGGGGCGGGGGAACAGTAC.

This clone was counted only a few times. The gene symbols are mouse symbols. The read stops 1 residue short of the end of the CDR3; the missing end is completed from the germline J gene. The chain is built from TRBV14 and TRBJ2-5; 11 nucleotides agree with TRBD1. V trimming: 4 bases; J trimming: 3 bases; junction bases outside the gene matches: 4. Germline V gene data show CDR1 as SGHDT and CDR2 as FRDEAV. CDR3 length equals 15 residues. CDR3 DNA (partial): TGTGCCAGCAGTCCGGACAGGGGGCGGCAAGACACCCAGTAC. Protein product: CASSPDRGRQDTQY. Given in full, the CDR3 is CASSPDRGRQDTQYF.

Concerning this clone: All gene names here are mouse names. The sequence runs out 1 residue before the end of the CDR3; the remainder is reconstructed from the germline J gene. The chain uses TRBV2 and TRBJ1-1, with 9 bases fitting TRBD1. The V gene end was trimmed by 2 bases and the J gene end by 3 bases; junction bases not matched to a gene: 4. The length of the CDR3 is 15 residues. The germline gives CDR1 LGHNA, CDR2 YSYQKL. CDR3 DNA (partial): TGTGCCAGCAGCCAACCCGGGACAGGGTACACAGAAGTCTTC. It translates to CASSQPGTGYTEVF. The full CDR3 protein is CASSQPGTGYTEVFF.